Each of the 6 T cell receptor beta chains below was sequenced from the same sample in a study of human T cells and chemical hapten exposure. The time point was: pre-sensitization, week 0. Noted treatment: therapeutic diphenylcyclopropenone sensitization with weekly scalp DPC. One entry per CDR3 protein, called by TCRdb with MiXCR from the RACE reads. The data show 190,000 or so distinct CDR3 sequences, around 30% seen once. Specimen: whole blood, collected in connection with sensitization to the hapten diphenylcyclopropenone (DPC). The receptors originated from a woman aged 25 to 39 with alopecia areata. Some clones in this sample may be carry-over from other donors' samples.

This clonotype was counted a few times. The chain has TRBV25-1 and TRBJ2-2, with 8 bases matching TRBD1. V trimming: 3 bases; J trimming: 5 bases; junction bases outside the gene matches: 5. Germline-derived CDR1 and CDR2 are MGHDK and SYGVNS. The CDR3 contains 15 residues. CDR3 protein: CASSDGTGGTGELFF. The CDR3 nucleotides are TGTGCCAGCAGTGATGGGACAGGCGGAACCGGGGAGCTGTTTTTT.

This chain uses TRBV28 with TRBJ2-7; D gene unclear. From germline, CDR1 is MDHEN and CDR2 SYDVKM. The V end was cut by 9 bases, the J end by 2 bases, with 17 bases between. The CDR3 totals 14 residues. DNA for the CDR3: TGTGCCAGTATCCCCCTTGACGCCGCCTACGAGCAGTACTTC. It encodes CASIPLDAAYEQYF.

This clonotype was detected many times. In nucleotides, the CDR3 is TGTGCCATCAGTGAGCTGAAGGCCAGCTCCTACGAGCAGTACTTC. As protein: CAISELKASSYEQYF. The V and J genes are TRBV10-3 and TRBJ2-7, with D uncertain. Germline lookup yields CDR1 ENHRY and CDR2 SYGVKD. There are 15 residues in the CDR3. V lost 2 bases and J 0 bases, leaving 11 bases between the germline ends.

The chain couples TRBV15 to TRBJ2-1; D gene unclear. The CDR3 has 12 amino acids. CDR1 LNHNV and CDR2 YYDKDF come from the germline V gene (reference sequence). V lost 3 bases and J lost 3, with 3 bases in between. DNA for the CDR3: TGTGCCACCAGCAGTGGCTACAATGAGCAGTTCTTC. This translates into CATSSGYNEQFF. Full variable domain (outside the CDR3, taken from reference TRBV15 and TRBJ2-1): DAMVIQNPRYQVTQFGKPVTLSCSQTLNHNVMYWYQQKSSQAPKLLFHYYDKDFNNEADTPDNFQSRRPNTSFCFLDIRSPGLGDTAMYLCATSSGYNEQFFGPGTRLTVL.

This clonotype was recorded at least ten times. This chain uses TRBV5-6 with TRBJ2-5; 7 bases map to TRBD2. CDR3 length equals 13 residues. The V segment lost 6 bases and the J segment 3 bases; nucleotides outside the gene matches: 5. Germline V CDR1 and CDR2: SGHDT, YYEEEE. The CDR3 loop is CASTPGLEETQYF. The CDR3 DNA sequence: TGTGCCAGCACCCCCGGACTAGAAGAGACCCAGTACTTC.

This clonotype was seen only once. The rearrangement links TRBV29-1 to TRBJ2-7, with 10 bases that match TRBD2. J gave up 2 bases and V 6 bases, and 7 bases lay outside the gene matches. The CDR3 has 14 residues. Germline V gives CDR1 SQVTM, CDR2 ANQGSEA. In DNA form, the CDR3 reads TGCAGCGTCGTGGCTAGCGGGGGCCCCTACGAGCAGTACTTC. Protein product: CSVVASGGPYEQYF.